Below, 32 T cell receptor beta chains from the same sample are listed, as sequenced in a study of immune evolution from preneoplasia to lung adenocarcinoma (dated by TCRdb to about 2021). The protocol used for the library was the immunoSEQ multiplex PCR assay. TCRdb took this table from immuneACCESS and kept in-frame rearrangements with V and J called. Such tables lack part of the clones; where checked against another copy, unresolved V genes explain under half of the gap, and the rest is unexplained. Counted in this sample were 6,500 to 8,500 clones; 60% to 80% of them appeared once. The ten most abundant clones make up approximately 9.2% of the sample. Sequencing was done on a sample of FFPE minimally invasive lung adenocarcinoma tissue. Read against the paper, the sample's cell subset or site label means: micro-invasive lung adenocarcinoma (MIA). The receptors originated from a donor of 70 years or more with lung adenocarcinoma.

This clone was recorded a few times. The chain is built from TRBV5-1 and TRBJ2-7; no firm D call. The CDR3 is 14 amino acids. V lost 1 base, J lost 0 bases, and 8 bases lay in between. Germline assignment: CDR1 SGHRS and CDR2 YFSETQ. The CDR3 region is CASSLLVASYEQYF. For the CDR3, the DNA is TGCGCCAGCAGCTTGCTCGTGGCCTCCTACGAGCAGTACTTC.

The chain combines TRBV27 with TRBJ2-3; D is perhaps TRBD1 (7 bases). Germline V gene lookup returns CDR1 MNHEY and CDR2 SMNVEV (reference sequence). This CDR3 has 16 amino acids. Trimming shortened V by 5 bases and J by 2 bases, and 17 bases separated the two germline ends. The CDR3 sequence is CASSKAGGSHTDTQYF. DNA for the CDR3: TGTGCCAGCAGTAAAGCAGGGGGGTCCCACACAGATACGCAGTATTTT.

The chain combines TRBV5-1 with TRBJ1-3; possibly TRBD1 for D (5 bases). Per the germline V gene, CDR1 is SGHRS and CDR2 is YFSETQ. Trimming stripped 0 bases from V and 8 bases from J, with 15 bases between. CDR3 length equals 15 residues. CDR3 bases: TGCGCCAGCAGCTTGGCCGGCCGGGGAGGGGACACCATATATTTT. Protein: CASSLAGRGGDTIYF.

The V and J genes are TRBV5-1 and TRBJ2-1; D not certain. The ends were cut back, 1 base at V and 1 base at J, with 9 bases in the middle. CDR1 and CDR2 from the germline V gene are SGHRS and YFSETQ. CDR3 length: 15 amino acids. This CDR3 is CASSLMSGSYNEQFF. Written as DNA, the CDR3 is TGCGCCAGCAGCTTGATGAGTGGGTCCTACAATGAGCAGTTCTTC.

The chain couples TRBV7-9 to TRBJ2-2; D uncertain. Germline loops: CDR1 SEHNR, CDR2 FQNEAQ (reference sequence). The CDR3 length is 15 residues. Trimming pared 7 bases from V and 0 bases from J, leaving 12 bases between. CDR3 protein: CASTKTDPNTGELFF. CDR3 sequence (DNA): TGTGCCAGCACCAAGACGGATCCGAACACCGGGGAGCTGTTTTTT.

The V and J genes are TRBV28 and TRBJ2-7; D ambiguous. V shed 0 bases and J shed 4 bases, with 4 bases lying between them. CDR1 and CDR2 from the germline V gene are MDHEN and SYDVKM. The CDR3 has 12 amino acids. The CDR3 sequence is CASSLWQYEQYF. The DNA of the CDR3 is TGTGCCAGCAGTTTATGGCAGTACGAGCAGTACTTC.

This clone has just one count. This rearrangement joins TRBV5-1 to TRBJ2-3, with 12 bases identical to TRBD2. The CDR3 covers 17 residues. Germline CDR1 reads SGHRS; CDR2 reads YFSETQ. V shed 1 base, J shed 0 bases, and the junction held 3 bases outside the gene matches. CDR3: CASSLTGTSGSTDTQYF. The CDR3 DNA follows: TGCGCCAGCAGCTTGACCGGGACTAGCGGGAGCACAGATACGCAGTATTTT.

The chain combines TRBV7-3 with TRBJ1-1; D might be TRBD1 (6 bases). The CDR3 is made up of 15 amino acids. Per germline, CDR1 SGHTA and CDR2 FQGTGA. Trimming took off 1 base at V and 1 base at J, with 10 bases between the two ends. This CDR3 is CASSLMGGWNTEAFF. The CDR3 DNA follows: TGTGCCAGCAGCTTAATGGGGGGCTGGAACACTGAAGCTTTCTTT.

This clone was seen just once. The gene calls are TRBV7-9 and TRBJ2-3; D unclear. The CDR3 totals 14 residues. The V gene's germline CDR1 is SEHNR and CDR2 FQNEAQ (reference sequence). V was cut by 2 bases and J by 4 bases, with 10 bases left in between. The CDR3 DNA reads as TGTGCCAGCAGCTTACATGGTGGCGCAGATACGCAGTATTTT. This encodes CASSLHGGADTQYF.

This clone turned up a few times. The rearrangement joins TRBV28 to TRBJ2-5; 9 bases match TRBD1. The CDR3 extends over 15 amino acids. Germline CDR1 is MDHEN and CDR2 is SYDVKM. The trim removed 6 bases at V and 1 base at J, leaving 6 bases unmatched. CDR3 residues: CASRPGQGVQETQYF. Here the CDR3 DNA reads TGTGCCAGCAGACCGGGACAGGGTGTCCAAGAGACCCAGTACTTC.

The chain has TRBV2 and TRBJ1-1, with TRBD1 as a possible D gene (5 bases). CDR3 size: 14 residues. Trimming removed 8 bases from V and 0 bases from J, with 13 bases in between. Germline-derived CDR1 and CDR2 are SNHLY and FYNNEI. The CDR3 DNA is TGTGCCAGCGGTGCGGGGCTCATGAACACTGAAGCTTTCTTT. Encoded protein: CASGAGLMNTEAFF. Full variable domain (outside the CDR3, taken from reference TRBV2 and TRBJ1-1): EPEVTQTPSHQVTQMGQEVILRCVPISNHLYFYWYRQILGQKVEFLVSFYNNEISEKSEIFDDQFSVERPDGSNFTLKIRSTKLEDSAMYFCASGAGLMNTEAFFGQGTRLTVV.

In DNA, the CDR3 is TGTGCCAGCAGTTCCGTTTTATACAAGGCGAAAGAGACCCAGTACTTC. Translation: CASSSVLYKAKETQYF. This sequence joins TRBV28 and TRBJ2-5, with D hard to call. This CDR3 region has 16 residues. Germline loops: CDR1 MDHEN, CDR2 SYDVKM. Trimming took 4 bases from V and 3 from J, leaving 18 bases between them.

V gene TRBV7-3 combines with J gene TRBJ2-5; no clear D gene. CDR3 length: 15 amino acids. V dropped 5 bases and J dropped 0 bases, with 13 bases sitting between them. CDR1 SGHTA and CDR2 FQGTGA come from the germline V gene. In DNA, the CDR3 is TGTGCCAGCAGCCCCTTTGGCCGATACCAAGAGACCCAGTACTTC. This translates into CASSPFGRYQETQYF.

The chain uses TRBV28 and TRBJ1-5; D ambiguous. V was trimmed by 5 bases and J by 4 bases, leaving 6 bases between them. The CDR3 runs 12 residues. Germline V lookup: CDR1 MDHEN, CDR2 SYDVKM. The CDR3 spells CASSTPNQPQHF. The CDR3, as DNA: TGTGCCAGCAGTACTCCGAATCAGCCCCAGCATTTT.

This chain connects TRBV5-5 to TRBJ2-5; D is uncertain. This CDR3 has 16 amino acids. V was shortened by 1 base and J by 1 base, with 14 bases between the two germline ends. Per the germline V gene, CDR1 is SGHKS and CDR2 is YYEKEE (reference sequence). The CDR3 loop reads CASSLNYRVFQETQYF. The CDR3 DNA is TGTGCCAGCAGCTTGAATTACCGGGTTTTCCAAGAGACCCAGTACTTC.

V gene TRBV6-1 combines with J gene TRBJ1-3; weak D call: TRBD1 (6 bases). Trimming took 7 bases from V and 0 from J, leaving 13 bases between them. This CDR3 region has 15 residues. Germline CDR1 reads MNHNS; CDR2 reads SASEGT. The DNA for the CDR3 is TGTGCCAGCACCCTCGGACAGTCCTCTGGAAACACCATATATTTT. This encodes CASTLGQSSGNTIYF.

This chain uses TRBV15 with TRBJ2-3, with 9 bases identical to TRBD1. This CDR3 spans 14 amino acids. V lost 5 bases, J lost 5 bases, and 5 bases stayed unmatched. The V gene's germline CDR1 is LNHNV and CDR2 YYDKDF (reference sequence). CDR3 amino acids: CATSGGQGGDTQYF. As DNA, the CDR3 is TGTGCCACCAGCGGGGGACAGGGAGGAGATACGCAGTATTTT. The whole variable domain, filled in from reference TRBV15 and TRBJ2-3, reads DAMVIQNPRYQVTQFGKPVTLSCSQTLNHNVMYWYQQKSSQAPKLLFHYYDKDFNNEADTPDNFQSRRPNTSFCFLDIRSPGLGDTAMYLCATSGGQGGDTQYFGPGTRLTVL.

This clone has only one observation. This sequence joins TRBV14 and TRBJ2-2; D is ambiguous. The V and J ends lost 4 bases and 8 bases respectively, with 5 bases between them. This CDR3 region has 11 residues. CDR1 and CDR2 from the germline V gene are SGHDN and FVKESK. CDR3 in amino acids: CASSRTGELFF. CDR3 bases: TGTGCCAGCAGCCGAACAGGGGAGCTGTTTTTT.

The chain combines TRBV19 with TRBJ1-5; no clear D. Trimming took 6 bases from V and 0 from J, leaving 6 bases between them. The CDR3 length is 13 residues. In germline, CDR1 is LNHDA, CDR2 SQIVND (reference sequence). The CDR3 loop reads CASSISSNQPQHF. The CDR3 DNA sequence: TGTGCCAGTAGCATTAGTAGCAATCAGCCCCAGCATTTT.

This sequence joins TRBV11-2 and TRBJ2-7, with 10 bases aligning to TRBD2. CDR1 and CDR2 (germline): SGHAT, FQNNGV. J lost 1 base, V lost 2 bases, and 2 bases had no gene match. This CDR3 is 15 amino acids long. CDR3 loop: CASSLTSGNSYEQYF. CDR3 nucleotide sequence: TGTGCCAGCAGCTTAACTAGCGGGAATTCCTACGAGCAGTACTTC.

This chain links TRBV6-1 with TRBJ2-2; tentatively, D is TRBD2 (6 bases). V lost 4 bases, J lost 0 bases, and 15 bases lay in between. Germline V gene data show CDR1 as MNHNS and CDR2 as SASEGT. This CDR3 comprises 17 residues. The CDR3 sequence: CASSGLVGTANTGELFF. DNA of the CDR3: TGTGCCAGCAGTGGGTTGGTCGGGACTGCGAACACCGGGGAGCTGTTTTTT.

This clone came up a few times. V usage is TRBV10-2 and J usage is TRBJ1-1, with D maybe TRBD1 (5 bases). CDR3 length: 12 amino acids. Germline CDR1 WSHSY, CDR2 SAAADI. Between the trimmed V and J ends, which lost 2 bases and 5 bases, there was a span of 6 bases. CDR3 in DNA: TGCGCCAGCAGTGAGGGGGGGACTGAAGCTTTCTTT. Its translation is CASSEGGTEAFF.

This chain links TRBV6-1 with TRBJ1-5; D ambiguous. V lost 5 bases and J 2 bases, leaving 10 bases between the germline ends. CDR1 is MNHNS and CDR2 is SASEGT in the germline V gene. CDR3 size: 14 residues. CDR3 residues: CASSSAPGNQPQHF. The CDR3 nucleotides are TGTGCCAGCAGTTCTGCACCCGGCAATCAGCCCCAGCATTTT.

V is TRBV28 and J is TRBJ1-2, with TRBD1 as a possible D gene (5 bases). Deletions cut 6 bases from V and 8 bases from J, with 22 bases between. This CDR3 comprises 15 residues. Germline-derived CDR1 and CDR2 are MDHEN and SYDVKM. CDR3: CASSRALGPQFGYTF. The CDR3 DNA is TGTGCCAGCAGCCGAGCACTGGGGCCCCAGTTCGGCTACACCTTC.

This chain links TRBV6-1 with TRBJ2-2; the D is unclear. This CDR3 region has 14 residues. V was trimmed by 10 bases and J by 1 base, leaving 13 bases between them. The germline V gene encodes CDR1 MNHNS and CDR2 SASEGT. The CDR3 DNA sequence: TGTGCCACCCGACGTAACCTGAACACCGGGGAGCTGTTTTTT. Amino acids: CATRRNLNTGELFF.

This rearrangement joins TRBV5-1 to TRBJ2-7, with a tentative D call TRBD2 (6 bases). Trimming pared 4 bases from V and 1 base from J, leaving 15 bases between. The CDR3 is 15 amino acids. Germline V CDR1 and CDR2: SGHRS, YFSETQ. The CDR3 nucleotides read TGCGCCAGCAGCACCGGCGGGACCGAGTCCTACGAGCAGTACTTC. Protein sequence: CASSTGGTESYEQYF.

This clone came up a few times. The rearrangement links TRBV28 to TRBJ2-2; a weak D match, TRBD2 (6 bases). CDR3 length equals 15 residues. Trimming took off 6 bases at V and 4 bases at J, with 15 bases between the two ends. CDR1 MDHEN and CDR2 SYDVKM come from the germline V gene. The CDR3 sequence is CASSYPGGSTGELFF. The CDR3 DNA reads as TGTGCCAGCAGCTACCCCGGGGGTTCCACCGGGGAGCTGTTTTTT.

This rearrangement joins TRBV9 to TRBJ2-2; a weak D match, TRBD1 (5 bases). V lost 0 bases to trimming and J lost 4 bases, with 13 bases between them. Per the germline V gene, CDR1 is SGDLS and CDR2 is YYNGEE. This CDR3 spans 16 amino acids. The CDR3 region is CASSVGRDRITGELFF. As DNA, the CDR3 is TGTGCCAGCAGCGTAGGTCGAGACAGAATCACCGGGGAGCTGTTTTTT.

This chain joins TRBV15 and TRBJ2-2; TRBD2 might be the D (5 bases). Trimming removed 4 bases at V and 6 bases at J, with 12 bases between. Germline V gives CDR1 LNHNV, CDR2 YYDKDF (reference sequence). The CDR3 has 14 residues. CDR3: CATSIGLASGELFF. CDR3 nucleotides: TGTGCCACCAGCATCGGTCTAGCATCCGGGGAGCTGTTTTTT.

The V call is TRBV6-6, the J call TRBJ1-1, with D possibly being TRBD1 (5 bases). The length of the CDR3 is 15 residues. CDR1 is MNHNY, CDR2 SVGAGI, per germline (reference sequence). V was shortened by 4 bases and J by 1 base, with 13 bases between the two germline ends. CDR3 DNA: TGTGCCAGCAGTTCGTTCGCCGGGACGAACACTGAAGCTTTCTTT. The encoded protein is CASSSFAGTNTEAFF.

For the CDR3, the DNA is TGTGCCAGCAGCTTGGCCAGCATTAGGGTAGGCTCGACTAACTATGGCTACACCTTC. Residues: CASSLASIRVGSTNYGYTF. The gene calls are TRBV5-4 and TRBJ1-2; D uncertain. V was cut by 0 bases and J by 0 bases, with 21 bases left in between. Per the germline V gene, CDR1 is SGHNT and CDR2 is YYREEE (reference sequence). This CDR3 contains 19 residues. The full variable domain, completed using reference TRBV5-4 and TRBJ1-2, is ETGVTQSPTHLIKTRGQQVTLRCSSQSGHNTVSWYQQALGQGPQFIFQYYREEENGRGNFPPRFSGLQFPNYSSELNVNALELDDSALYLCASSLASIRVGSTNYGYTFGSGTRLTVV.

The chain joins TRBV27 to TRBJ2-1; D is unresolved. V lost 3 bases to trimming and J lost 5 bases, with 8 bases between them. Germline loops: CDR1 MNHEY, CDR2 SMNVEV (reference sequence). The CDR3 sequence is 13 residues long. CDR3 bases: TGTGCCAGCAGTTTCACTATCAACAATGAGCAGTTCTTC. Translation: CASSFTINNEQFF.